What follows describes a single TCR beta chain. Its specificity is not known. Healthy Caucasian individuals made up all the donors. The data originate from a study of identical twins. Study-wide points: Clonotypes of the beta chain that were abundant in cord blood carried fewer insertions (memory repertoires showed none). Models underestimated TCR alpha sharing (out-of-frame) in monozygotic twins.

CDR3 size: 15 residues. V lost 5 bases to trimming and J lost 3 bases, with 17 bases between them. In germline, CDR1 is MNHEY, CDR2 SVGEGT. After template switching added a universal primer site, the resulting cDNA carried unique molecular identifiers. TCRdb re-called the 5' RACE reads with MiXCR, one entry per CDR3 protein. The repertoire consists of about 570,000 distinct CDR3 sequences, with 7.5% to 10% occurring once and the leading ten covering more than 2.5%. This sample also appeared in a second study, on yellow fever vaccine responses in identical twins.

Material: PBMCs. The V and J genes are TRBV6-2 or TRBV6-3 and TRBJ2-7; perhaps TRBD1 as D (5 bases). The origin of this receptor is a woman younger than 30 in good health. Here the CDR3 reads CASSHTPQGRYEQYF. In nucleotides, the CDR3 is TGTGCCAGCAGTCACACGCCGCAGGGCCGCTACGAGCAGTACTTC.